This TCR beta chain was retrieved from a study of Ad26.COV2.S vaccination and SARS-CoV-2 variants. Treatment defined: approximately 18 received Ad26.COV2.S at low or high dose, single or two shots; about 5 received placebo; per-sample allocation not given. It was on day 63 after the first vaccine or placebo injection that samples were taken. Trimming removed 3 bases from V and 0 bases from J, with 12 bases in between. Germline loops: CDR1 SGHAT, CDR2 FQNNGV. This CDR3 comprises 16 residues. Clones were read by immunoSEQ multiplex PCR, and TCRdb kept only the in-frame ones, dropping some. The sample carries 350,000 to 450,000 clones, 92% recorded once.

The sequences come from peripheral blood, collected in a trial of Ad26.COV2.S vaccine versus placebo. The chain carries TRBV11-2 and TRBJ2-1, with D possibly being TRBD1 (5 bases). The clonotype comes from a person aged 18-65 years who received the Ad26.COV2.S COVID-19 vaccine or a placebo. The CDR3 DNA reads as TGTGCCAGCAGCTTGAAGGTGCAGGGCTCCTACAATGAGCAGTTCTTC. It codes for CASSLKVQGSYNEQFF.